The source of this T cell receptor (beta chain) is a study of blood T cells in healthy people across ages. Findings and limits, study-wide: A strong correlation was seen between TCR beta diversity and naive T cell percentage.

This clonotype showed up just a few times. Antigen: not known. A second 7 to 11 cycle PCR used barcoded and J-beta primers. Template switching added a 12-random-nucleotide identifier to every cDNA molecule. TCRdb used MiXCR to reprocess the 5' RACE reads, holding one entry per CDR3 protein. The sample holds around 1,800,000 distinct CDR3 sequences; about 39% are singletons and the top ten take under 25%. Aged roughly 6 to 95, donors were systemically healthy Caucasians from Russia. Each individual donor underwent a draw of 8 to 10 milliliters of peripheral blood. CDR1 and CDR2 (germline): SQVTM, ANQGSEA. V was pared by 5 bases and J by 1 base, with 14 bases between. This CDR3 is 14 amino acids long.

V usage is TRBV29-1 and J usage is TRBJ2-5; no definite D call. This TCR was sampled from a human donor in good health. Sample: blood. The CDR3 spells CSVHGIAFQETQYF. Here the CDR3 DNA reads TGCAGCGTTCATGGAATCGCCTTCCAAGAGACCCAGTACTTC. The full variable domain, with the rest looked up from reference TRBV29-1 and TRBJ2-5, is SAVISQKPSRDICQRGTSLTIQCQVDSQVTMMFWYRQQPGQSLTLIATANQGSEATYESGFVIDKFPISRPNLTFSTLTVSNMSPEDSSIYLCSVHGIAFQETQYFGPGTRLLVL.